The clone carrying this T cell receptor beta chain has just a few counts. The target antigen is unknown. The ends were cut back, 6 bases at V and 2 bases at J, with 5 bases in the middle. The CDR3 length is 12 residues. The germline V gene encodes CDR1 MNHNS and CDR2 SASEGT. These data come from a study of early T cells in non-severe SARS-CoV-2 infection. Study information: Sequencing was performed on bulk RNA from unsorted whole blood, leaving chains unpaired. Study-level points and caveats: Sequences matched to VDJdb favored anti-spike CD8 responses, while private and CD4 specificities were missed.

Attachment of unique molecular identifiers to individual cDNA molecules was performed. Each CDR3 protein gets one entry after TCRdb re-called the 5' RACE reads with MiXCR. The sample shows 60,000 or so distinct CDR3 sequences, around 12% of them seen only once. This TCR was sampled from an adult who was a healthcare worker with PCR-confirmed SARS-CoV-2 infection or an uninfected control (not recorded which). This specimen consisted of whole blood, obtained at baseline. The chain combines TRBV6-1 with TRBJ2-1, with unresolved D. The CDR3 loop is CASRDPYNEQFF. The CDR3 coding sequence is TGTGCCAGCAGAGACCCCTACAATGAGCAGTTCTTC.